This T cell receptor beta chain came from a study of shared clonotypes between healthy human individuals. Here immunoSEQ multiplex PCR was the method, and the copy in TCRdb shows in-frame clones only, minus some. The repertoire holds some 2.3 million clones, with over 90% as singletons. Germline V gene data show CDR1 as SGHVS and CDR2 as FQNEAQ. This CDR3 has 14 residues. The V end lost 6 bases, the J end lost 0 bases, and 8 bases lay between the germline ends. This sequence originates from a man between 18 and 29 years old in good health. Some clones in this sample may be carry-over from other donors' samples. The rearrangement joins TRBV7-8 to TRBJ2-2, with TRBD1 as a possible D gene (6 bases). The sequencing sample was made of naive CD4+ T cells from PBMCs. Subset here: CD45RA+ positively selected. CDR3 region: CASRRTANTGELFF. DNA for the CDR3: TGTGCCAGCAGAAGGACAGCGAACACCGGGGAGCTGTTTTTT. The full variable domain, rest sourced from reference TRBV7-8 and TRBJ2-2, is GAGVSQSPRYKVAKRGQDVALRCDPISGHVSLFWYQQALGQGPEFLTYFQNEAQLDKSGLPSDRFFAERPEGSVSTLKIQRTQQEDSAVYLCASRRTANTGELFFGEGSRLTVL.